The next 16 T cell receptor beta chains were all read from a single sample in a study of OX40 agonist ivuxolimab in advanced cancers. Sequencing was performed with immunoSEQ multiplex PCR; in TCRdb, only in-frame clones are kept and a portion is missing. The sample includes 57,000 or so clones, under 95% of them seen just once. Sequencing used CD4+ or CD8+ T cells sorted from blood, obtained in a trial of the OX40 agonist ivuxolimab. The source is an adult with an advanced solid tumor such as melanoma, head and neck, liver or kidney cancer.

In its sample, this clone was seen a few times. The CDR3 loop is CASVAGLYNEQFF. In DNA, the CDR3 is TGTGCCAGCGTCGCGGGGCTATACAATGAGCAGTTCTTC. The chain couples TRBV7-9 to TRBJ2-1; D is possibly TRBD2 (6 bases). The CDR3 covers 13 residues. Trimming stripped 8 bases from V and 4 bases from J, with 12 bases between. The germline gives CDR1 SEHNR, CDR2 FQNEAQ (reference sequence).

This chain links TRBV9 with TRBJ2-3, with D uncertain. The ends were cut back, 4 bases at V and 2 bases at J, with 14 bases in the middle. Per germline, CDR1 SGDLS and CDR2 YYNGEE. This CDR3 spans 15 amino acids. The CDR3: CASSPRLHDTDTQYF. The CDR3 nucleotides read TGTGCCAGCAGCCCGCGGCTTCACGACACAGATACGCAGTATTTT. Supplemented by reference TRBV9 and TRBJ2-3, the full variable domain reads DSGVTQTPKHLITATGQRVTLRCSPRSGDLSVYWYQQSLDQGLQFLIQYYNGEERAKGNILERFSAQQFPDLHSELNLSSLELGDSALYFCASSPRLHDTDTQYFGPGTRLTVL.

The chain has TRBV7-9 and TRBJ1-1; D gene ambiguous. Germline CDR1 is SEHNR and CDR2 is FQNEAQ (reference sequence). Trimming took off 3 bases at V and 8 bases at J, with 10 bases between the two ends. The CDR3 has 12 residues. CDR3 residues: CASSLTLEEAFF. The CDR3 DNA reads as TGTGCCAGCAGCTTGACCCTTGAGGAAGCTTTCTTT. The variable domain in full, completed from reference TRBV7-9 and TRBJ1-1, reads DTGVSQNPRHKITKRGQNVTFRCDPISEHNRLYWYRQTLGQGPEFLTYFQNEAQLEKSRLLSDRFSAERPKGSFSTLEIQRTEQGDSAMYLCASSLTLEEAFFGQGTRLTVV.

This chain connects TRBV11-3 to TRBJ2-1; D is ambiguous. CDR1 SGHNT and CDR2 YENEEA come from the germline V gene. The CDR3 totals 14 residues. V lost 7 bases and J 2 bases, leaving 12 bases between the germline ends. CDR3 loop: CASTLRLTYNEQFF. CDR3 DNA sequence: TGTGCCAGCACCCTCCGGCTGACCTACAATGAGCAGTTCTTC.

The chain employs TRBV7-6 and TRBJ2-5; tentative D call: TRBD2 (5 bases). CDR3 size: 15 residues. The V end lost 5 bases, the J end lost 1 base, and 14 bases lay between the germline ends. Germline lookup yields CDR1 SGHVS and CDR2 FNYEAQ. The CDR3 sequence: CASSDPREFQETQYF. The CDR3 region has the DNA TGTGCCAGCAGCGACCCGAGGGAGTTCCAAGAGACCCAGTACTTC.

This chain joins TRBV7-3 and TRBJ2-5; unclear D gene. The CDR3 runs to 13 residues. Trimming removed 4 bases from V and 5 bases from J, with 11 bases in between. The germline V gene has CDR1 SGHTA and CDR2 FQGTGA. The CDR3 nucleotides read TGTGCCAGCAGCTCTGGGCCCTTGGAGACCCAGTACTTC. This encodes CASSSGPLETQYF.

This chain uses TRBV2 with TRBJ2-5; 12 bases line up with TRBD1. V lost 5 bases and J lost 2; bases outside the gene matches: 6. The CDR3 extends over 16 amino acids. The germline CDR1 and CDR2 sequences are SNHLY and FYNNEI. CDR3 coding DNA: TGTGCCAGCAGTCACCGGGACAGGGGGCTACAAGAGACCCAGTACTTC. Its translation: CASSHRDRGLQETQYF.

This chain connects TRBV5-1 to TRBJ2-5; no firm D call. Germline-derived CDR1 and CDR2 are SGHRS and YFSETQ. The CDR3 spans 17 residues. The V gene lost 1 base and the J gene lost 1 base, with 17 bases spanning the gap. For the CDR3, the DNA is TGCGCCAGCAGCTTGATTGTCGCGGCCCCCACCCAAGAGACCCAGTACTTC. Protein sequence: CASSLIVAAPTQETQYF.

The rearrangement links TRBV9 to TRBJ2-3; D may be TRBD2 (6 bases). V shed 2 bases and J shed 4 bases, with 11 bases lying between them. The germline CDR1 and CDR2 sequences are SGDLS and YYNGEE. The CDR3 is 14 amino acids. This chain's CDR3 is CASSVRGAPDTQYF. For the CDR3, the DNA is TGTGCCAGCAGCGTGCGGGGAGCCCCAGATACGCAGTATTTT.

The chain combines TRBV5-1 with TRBJ2-1, with 11 bases matching TRBD2. The V and J ends lost 3 bases and 10 bases, in that order; junction bases with no gene match: 9. The CDR3 extends over 15 amino acids. Germline CDR1 reads SGHRS; CDR2 reads YFSETQ. CDR3 protein: CASSSGVAGGLEQFF. For the CDR3, the DNA is TGCGCCAGCAGCTCCGGGGTAGCGGGAGGGTTGGAGCAGTTCTTC.

The V gene is TRBV27, the J gene TRBJ2-3; D is ambiguous. There are 15 residues in the CDR3. Trimming removed 6 bases at V and 0 bases at J, with 13 bases between. CDR1 and CDR2 from the germline V gene are MNHEY and SMNVEV (reference sequence). The CDR3 nucleotides read TGTGCCAGCAGGGGTTCTATGGCTAGCACAGATACGCAGTATTTT. Its protein product is CASRGSMASTDTQYF.

This clone was recorded a few times. The rearrangement links TRBV19 to TRBJ2-7; 7 nucleotides agree with TRBD1. CDR1 LNHDA and CDR2 SQIVND come from the germline V gene (reference sequence). This CDR3 is built from 13 residues. V shed 8 bases, J shed 0 bases, and the junction held 4 bases outside the gene matches. The CDR3 sequence is CASRQGASYEQYF. CDR3 nucleotides: TGTGCCAGTCGACAGGGAGCCTCCTACGAGCAGTACTTC.

This clone came up once. The chain recombines TRBV21-1 with TRBJ1-5. TRBV21-1 is a pseudogene. The CDR3 contains 14 residues. CDR3 in DNA: TGTGCCAGCAGCAAAGTGGGGGGCGATCAGCCCCAGCATTTT. Protein: CASSKVGGDQPQHF.

Comments on this clone: Other DNA sequences in the same sample also yield this CDR3. The gene calls are TRBV29-1 and TRBJ1-1; D is ambiguous. Germline V gene sequence: CDR1 SQVTM, CDR2 ANQGSEA. The germline V and J ends were trimmed by 7 bases and 1 base, with 25 bases remaining between them. This CDR3 region has 17 residues. The CDR3 coding sequence is TGCAGCGCCTCCTCCTATCCCGGTCAAGCGGGGAACACTGAAGCTTTCTTT. Its translation is CSASSYPGQAGNTEAFF.

The chain recombines TRBV28 with TRBJ1-1; D is uncertain. CDR3 length: 14 residues. V was cut by 3 bases and J by 1 base, with 9 bases left in between. The V gene's germline CDR1 is MDHEN and CDR2 SYDVKM. CDR3 amino acids: CASSLESGNTEAFF. The CDR3 nucleotides are TGTGCCAGCAGTTTGGAGTCGGGGAACACTGAAGCTTTCTTT.

The chain has TRBV5-1 and TRBJ2-2, with no clear D. Germline V CDR1 and CDR2: SGHRS, YFSETQ. There are 13 residues in the CDR3. Trimming left V 5 bases short and J 2 bases short, with 7 bases between. The DNA of the CDR3 is TGCGCCAGCAGAACGGATAACACCGGGGAGCTGTTTTTT. It specifies CASRTDNTGELFF.